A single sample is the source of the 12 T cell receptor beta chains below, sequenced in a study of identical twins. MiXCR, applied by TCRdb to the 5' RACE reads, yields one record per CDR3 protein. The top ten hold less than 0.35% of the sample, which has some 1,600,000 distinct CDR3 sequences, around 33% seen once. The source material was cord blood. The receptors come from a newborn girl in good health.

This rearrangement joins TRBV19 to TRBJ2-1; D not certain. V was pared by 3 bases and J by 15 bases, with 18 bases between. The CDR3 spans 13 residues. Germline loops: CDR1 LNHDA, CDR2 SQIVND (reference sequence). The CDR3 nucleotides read TGTGCCAGTAGTATTCTTGGACCCAATGAACTGTTCTTC. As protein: CASSILGPNELFF.

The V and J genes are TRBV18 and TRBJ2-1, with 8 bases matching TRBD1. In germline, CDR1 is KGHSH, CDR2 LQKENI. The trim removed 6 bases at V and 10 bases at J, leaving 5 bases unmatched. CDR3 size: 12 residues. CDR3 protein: CASSGTGYEQFF. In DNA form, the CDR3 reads TGTGCCAGCTCGGGGACAGGCTACGAGCAGTTCTTC.

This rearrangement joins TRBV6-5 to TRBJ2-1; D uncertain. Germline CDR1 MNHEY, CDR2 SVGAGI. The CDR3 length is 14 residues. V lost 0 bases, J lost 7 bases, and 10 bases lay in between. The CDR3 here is CASSYSKIWNEQFF. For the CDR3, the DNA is TGTGCCAGCAGTTACTCGAAGATCTGGAATGAGCAGTTCTTC.

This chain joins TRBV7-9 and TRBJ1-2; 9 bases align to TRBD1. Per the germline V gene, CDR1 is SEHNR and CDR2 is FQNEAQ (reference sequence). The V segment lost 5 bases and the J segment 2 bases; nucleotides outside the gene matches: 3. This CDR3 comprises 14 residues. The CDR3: CASSHDRGNYGYTF. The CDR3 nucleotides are TGTGCCAGCAGCCATGACAGGGGGAACTATGGCTACACCTTC.

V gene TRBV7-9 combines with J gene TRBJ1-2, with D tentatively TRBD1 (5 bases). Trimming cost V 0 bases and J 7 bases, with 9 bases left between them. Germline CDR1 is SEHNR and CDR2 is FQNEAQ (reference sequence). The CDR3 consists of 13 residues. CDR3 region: CASSLAGTTGYTF. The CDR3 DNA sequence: TGTGCCAGCAGCTTAGCCGGGACGACTGGCTACACCTTC.

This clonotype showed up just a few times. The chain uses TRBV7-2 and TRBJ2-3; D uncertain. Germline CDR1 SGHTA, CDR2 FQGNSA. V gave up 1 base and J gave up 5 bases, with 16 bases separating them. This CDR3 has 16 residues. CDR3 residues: CASSLGLRITRDTQYF. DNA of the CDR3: TGTGCCAGCAGCTTAGGACTCCGAATAACCAGAGATACGCAGTATTTT. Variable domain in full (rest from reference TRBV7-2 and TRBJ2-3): GAGVSQSPSNKVTEKGKDVELRCDPISGHTALYWYRQSLGQGLEFLIYFQGNSAPDKSGLPSDRFSAERTGGSVSTLTIQRTQQEDSAVYLCASSLGLRITRDTQYFGPGTRLTVL.

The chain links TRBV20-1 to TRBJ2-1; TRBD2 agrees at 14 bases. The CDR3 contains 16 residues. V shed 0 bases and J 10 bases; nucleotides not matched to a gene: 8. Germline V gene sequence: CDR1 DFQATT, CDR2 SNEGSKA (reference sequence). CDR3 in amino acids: CSARDPTSGRAVEQFF. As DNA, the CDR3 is TGCAGTGCTAGAGATCCGACTAGCGGGAGGGCCGTGGAGCAGTTCTTC.

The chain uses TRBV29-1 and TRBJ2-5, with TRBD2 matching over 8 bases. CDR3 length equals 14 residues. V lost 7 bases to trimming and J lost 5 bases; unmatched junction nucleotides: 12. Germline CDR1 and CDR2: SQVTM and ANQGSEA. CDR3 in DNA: TGCAGCGCTGCTACCGGGACTAGGAAGGAGACCCAGTACTTC. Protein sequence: CSAATGTRKETQYF.

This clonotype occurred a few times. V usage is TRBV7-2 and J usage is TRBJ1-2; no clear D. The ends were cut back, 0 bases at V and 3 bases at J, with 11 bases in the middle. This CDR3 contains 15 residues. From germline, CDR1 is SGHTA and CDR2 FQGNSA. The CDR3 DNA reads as TGTGCCAGCAGCTTAGCCGTTGACACCTACTATGGCTACACCTTC. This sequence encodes CASSLAVDTYYGYTF.

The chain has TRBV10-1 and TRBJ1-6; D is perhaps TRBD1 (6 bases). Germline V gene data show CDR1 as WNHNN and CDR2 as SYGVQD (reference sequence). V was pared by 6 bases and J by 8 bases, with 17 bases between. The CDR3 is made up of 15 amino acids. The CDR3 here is CASSYGQPWDSPLHF. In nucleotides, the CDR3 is TGCGCCAGCAGCTACGGACAGCCGTGGGATTCACCCCTCCACTTT.

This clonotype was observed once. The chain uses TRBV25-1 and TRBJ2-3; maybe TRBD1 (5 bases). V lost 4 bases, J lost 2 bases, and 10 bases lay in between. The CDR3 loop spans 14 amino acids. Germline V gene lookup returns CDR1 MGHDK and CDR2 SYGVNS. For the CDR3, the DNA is TGTGCCAGCAGTGTAGCAGGGTACACAGATACGCAGTATTTT. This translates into CASSVAGYTDTQYF.

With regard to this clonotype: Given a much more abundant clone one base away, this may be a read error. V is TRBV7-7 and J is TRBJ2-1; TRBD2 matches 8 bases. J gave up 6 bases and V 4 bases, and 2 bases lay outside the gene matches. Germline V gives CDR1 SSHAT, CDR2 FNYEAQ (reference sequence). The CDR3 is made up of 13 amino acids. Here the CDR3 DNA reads TGTGCCAGCAGCTCGGGACTAGGCAATGAGCAGTTCTTC. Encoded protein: CASSSGLGNEQFF.